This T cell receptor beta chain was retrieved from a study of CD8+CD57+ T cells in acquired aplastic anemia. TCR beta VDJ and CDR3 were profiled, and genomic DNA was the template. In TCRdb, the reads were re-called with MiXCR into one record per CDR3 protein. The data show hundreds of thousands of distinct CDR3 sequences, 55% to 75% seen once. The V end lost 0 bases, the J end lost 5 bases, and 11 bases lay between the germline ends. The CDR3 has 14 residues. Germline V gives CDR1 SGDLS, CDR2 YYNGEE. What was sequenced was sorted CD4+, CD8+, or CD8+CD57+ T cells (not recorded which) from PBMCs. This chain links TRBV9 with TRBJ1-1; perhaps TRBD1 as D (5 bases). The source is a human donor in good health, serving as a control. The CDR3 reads CASSVAMGGTEAFF. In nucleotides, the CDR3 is TGTGCCAGCAGCGTAGCTATGGGGGGTACTGAAGCTTTCTTT.